This is a list of T cell receptor beta chains from one sample in a study of T cell responses to AZD1222 COVID-19 vaccine. Produced via immunoSEQ multiplex PCR; TCRdb's table is partial and in-frame only. The sample has approximately 260,000 clones, just over 90% seen once; the top ten hold around 0.5%. Source: peripheral blood, taken on day 0 of AZD1222 vaccination. The source is an adult in good health. CDR3s include the opening cysteine and the closing phenylalanine or tryptophan. A D gene is named only where the DNA matches it firmly. Size is stated for part of the rows, as once, few or many counts, or as a class when the clone is expanded.

d_call clone_size j_call v_call cdr3_aa cdr3_nt
TRBD2 NA TRBJ2-7 TRBV25-1 CASSVPGGRAYEQYF TGTGCCAGCAGCGTCCCGGGAGGAAGGGCCTACGAGCAGTACTTC
TRBD2 NA TRBJ2-3 TRBV27 CASTVGRLAGSTDTQYF TGTGCCAGCACCGTAGGGCGCCTAGCGGGGAGCACAGATACGCAGTATTTT
TRBD1 few TRBJ1-1 TRBV19 CASIPTGGWNEAFF TGTGCCAGTATTCCGACAGGGGGCTGGAATGAAGCTTTCTTT
NA NA TRBJ1-1 TRBV24-1 CATSGQGNTEAFF TGTGCCACCAGTGGGCAGGGAAATACTGAAGCTTTCTTT
NA NA TRBJ1-2 TRBV9 CASSAGPDTNYGYTF TGTGCCAGCAGCGCAGGCCCTGACACGAACTATGGCTACACCTTC
NA NA TRBJ2-3 TRBV28 CASSLRRDTQYF TGTGCCAGCAGTTTGCGGCGCGATACGCAGTATTTT
TRBD1 NA TRBJ2-7 TRBV6-5 CASRPGTAYEQYF TGTGCCAGCAGGCCCGGGACAGCCTACGAGCAGTACTTC
NA NA TRBJ1-3 TRBV4-3 CASSFHRVRSSGNTIYF TGCGCCAGCAGCTTCCACAGGGTCCGTAGCTCTGGAAACACCATATATTTT
NA NA TRBJ2-5 TRBV12-3/TRBV12-4 CASSPRRRETQYF TGTGCCAGCAGTCCTCGACGTAGGGAGACCCAGTACTTC
TRBD2 NA TRBJ2-1 TRBV19 CASSIEWRGGRHEQFF TGTGCCAGTAGTATAGAGTGGCGGGGGGGCCGCCATGAGCAGTTCTTC
TRBD1 few TRBJ1-6 TRBV27 CASSRQGIFSPLHF TGTGCCAGCAGCCGACAGGGGATATTTTCACCCCTCCACTTT
NA once TRBJ2-2 TRBV11-2 CASSLVGELFF TGTGCCAGCAGCTTGGTAGGGGAGCTGTTTTTT
NA NA TRBJ2-1 TRBV12-3/TRBV12-4 CASGRGRYEQFF TGTGCCAGCGGGAGAGGGAGATATGAGCAGTTCTTC
NA NA TRBJ2-2 TRBV4-1 CASSQDHYPAGELFF TGCGCCAGCAGCCAAGATCACTACCCTGCCGGGGAGCTGTTTTTT
NA NA TRBJ1-5 TRBV19 CAGSRGYSNQPQHF TGTGCCGGATCTAGGGGTTATAGCAATCAGCCCCAGCATTTT
NA NA TRBJ1-5 TRBV7-3 CASSLGVDQPQHF TGTGCCAGCAGTCTGGGGGTGGATCAGCCCCAGCATTTT
NA NA TRBJ2-4 TRBV4-1 CASSQGKGGNIQYF TGCGCCAGCAGCCAAGGGAAAGGGGGAAACATTCAGTACTTC
TRBD1 NA TRBJ2-7 TRBV28 CASTESRTGGSEQYF TGTGCCAGCACCGAAAGCAGGACAGGGGGCTCCGAGCAGTACTTC
TRBD2 once TRBJ2-5 TRBV2 CASSDASGGETQYF TGTGCCAGCAGTGACGCTAGCGGGGGTGAGACCCAGTACTTC
TRBD2 once TRBJ2-1 TRBV19 CASSRGLAGGGEQFF TGTGCCAGTAGTAGAGGACTAGCGGGAGGGGGTGAGCAGTTCTTC
NA NA TRBJ1-4 TRBV7-2 CASSLAWGEKLFF TGTGCCAGCAGCTTAGCCTGGGGGGAAAAACTGTTTTTT
NA NA TRBJ2-3 TRBV10-1 CASSEEQGTDTQYF TGCGCCAGCAGTGAGGAACAGGGAACAGATACGCAGTATTTT
NA once TRBJ2-5 TRBV6-2/TRBV6-3 CASSYHNQETQYF TGTGCCAGCAGTTACCACAACCAAGAGACCCAGTACTTC
NA NA TRBJ2-1 TRBV7-2 CASSSKGTGGNHEQFF TGTGCCAGCAGCTCAAAAGGGACTGGGGGAAACCATGAGCAGTTCTTC
TRBD1 few TRBJ1-1 TRBV19 CASTHRGLNTEAFF TGTGCCAGTACCCACAGGGGCTTGAACACTGAAGCTTTCTTT
TRBD1 NA TRBJ1-4 TRBV7-3 CASSLDRVNEKLFF TGTGCCAGCAGCTTAGACAGGGTAAATGAAAAACTGTTTTTT
NA NA TRBJ1-2 TRBV3-1/TRBV3-2 CASSPSTVSGYTF TGTGCCAGCAGCCCAAGTACGGTAAGCGGCTACACCTTC
NA NA TRBJ1-4 TRBV5-6 CASTMGWGALTNEKLFF TGTGCCAGCACCATGGGCTGGGGGGCTTTGACTAATGAAAAACTGTTTTTT
NA NA TRBJ2-2 TRBV7-8 CASSPRVRQGFDTGELFF TGTGCCAGCAGCCCCCGTGTAAGGCAGGGATTCGACACCGGGGAGCTGTTTTTT
TRBD2 NA TRBJ2-1 TRBV5-1 CASSFGHERGPYNEQFF TGCGCCAGCAGCTTCGGCCACGAGCGGGGTCCCTACAATGAGCAGTTCTTC
TRBD1 NA TRBJ1-1 TRBV9 CASSAPDRGDTEAFF TGTGCCAGCAGCGCCCCTGACAGGGGAGACACTGAAGCTTTCTTT
NA NA TRBJ1-5 TRBV7-2 CASSLAITGSSNQPQHF TGTGCCAGCAGCTTAGCGATTACAGGTTCTAGCAATCAGCCCCAGCATTTT
TRBD2 NA TRBJ2-3 TRBV5-4 CASSGLAGSTDTQYF TGTGCCAGCAGCGGATTAGCGGGTTCCACAGATACGCAGTATTTT
NA NA TRBJ1-1 TRBV28 CASSLLEGTEAFF TGTGCCAGCAGTTTATTGGAGGGCACTGAAGCTTTCTTT
NA NA TRBJ1-5 TRBV27 CASSHRPGNQPQHF TGTGCCAGCAGCCACAGACCGGGGAATCAGCCCCAGCATTTT
NA NA TRBJ2-1 TRBV9 CASSAKNEQFF TGTGCCAGCAGCGCCAAGAATGAGCAGTTCTTC
NA NA TRBJ1-2 TRBV3-1/TRBV3-2 CASSQLTGYTF TGTGCCAGCAGCCAACTGACAGGCTACACCTTC
TRBD1 NA TRBJ1-1 TRBV27 CASSTARQGNTEAFF TGTGCCAGCAGTACGGCTAGACAGGGGAACACTGAAGCTTTCTTT
NA once TRBJ2-2 TRBV11-2 CASSFAAGTSGGELFF TGTGCCAGCAGCTTCGCCGCCGGAACCTCAGGCGGGGAGCTGTTTTTT
TRBD2 NA TRBJ2-7 TRBV7-8 CASSLDGLAGTYEQYF TGTGCCAGCAGCTTAGACGGACTAGCGGGGACCTACGAGCAGTACTTC
NA NA TRBJ2-1 TRBV6-6 CASSYPELGNEQFF TGTGCCAGCAGTTACCCAGAGTTGGGGAATGAGCAGTTCTTC
NA NA TRBJ2-1 TRBV3-1/TRBV3-2 CASIANQGANNEQFF TGTGCCAGCATCGCTAATCAAGGGGCGAACAATGAGCAGTTCTTC
NA NA TRBJ1-2 TRBV19 CASINTANYGYTF TGTGCCAGTATTAATACAGCTAACTATGGCTACACCTTC
NA NA TRBJ2-2 TRBV7-3 CASSATKTGELFF TGTGCCAGCAGCGCAACGAAGACCGGGGAGCTGTTTTTT
TRBD1 NA TRBJ1-6 TRBV5-5 CASSLGQGAHSPLHF TGTGCCAGCAGCTTGGGGCAGGGGGCCCATTCACCCCTCCACTTT
NA NA TRBJ2-7 TRBV4-1 CASSQEPAISYEQYF TGCGCCAGCAGCCAAGAGCCAGCCATCTCCTACGAGCAGTACTTC
TRBD2 once TRBJ2-3 TRBV5-1 CASAAGVDTDTQYF TGCGCCTCGGCAGCGGGAGTTGATACAGATACGCAGTATTTT
NA NA TRBJ2-5 TRBV6-1 CASSEERVKEETQYF TGTGCCAGCAGTGAAGAAAGGGTTAAGGAAGAGACCCAGTACTTC
NA NA TRBJ1-4 TRBV19 CASSIIIGANEKLFF TGTGCCAGTAGTATCATTATAGGGGCTAATGAAAAACTGTTTTTT
TRBD2 NA TRBJ2-1 TRBV29-1 CSVSGTSGPNEQFF TGCAGCGTTTCCGGGACTAGCGGTCCCAATGAGCAGTTCTTC
NA once TRBJ1-2 TRBV2 CASTGYTF TGTGCCAGCACTGGCTACACCTTC
NA NA TRBJ1-5 TRBV28 CASSSQGLYSSPQHF TGTGCCAGCAGTTCTCAGGGATTATACTCTTCGCCCCAGCATTTT
TRBD1 once TRBJ1-1 TRBV12-3/TRBV12-4 CASTPTGGTEAFF TGTGCCAGCACCCCAACAGGGGGCACTGAAGCTTTCTTT